The 21 T cell receptor beta chains given below trace back to one sample, sequenced in a study of T cell changes during pregnancy in multiple sclerosis. Repertoires were generated with immunoSEQ multiplex PCR, while TCRdb's copy carries only in-frame clones and drops some. The sample lists 50,000 to 75,000 clones; roughly 91% were seen once. The starting material was peripheral blood, obtained after pregnancy. The source is a female donor in good health, enrolled as a control in a pregnancy study.

This chain links TRBV5-6 with TRBJ2-7, with 9 positions matching TRBD2. J lost 3 bases, V lost 4 bases, and 8 bases had no gene match. CDR1 is SGHDT, CDR2 YYEEEE, per germline. The CDR3 has 15 residues. The CDR3 DNA sequence: TGTGCCAGCAGCGGAAGACTAGCGGTTAACTACGAGCAGTACTTC. Amino acid sequence: CASSGRLAVNYEQYF.

V and J are TRBV30 and TRBJ1-1; 9 nucleotides agree with TRBD1. V dropped 0 bases and J dropped 3; count of bases not matched to a gene: 5. CDR1 is GTSNPN and CDR2 is SVGIG in the germline V gene (reference sequence). CDR3 length: 15 amino acids. This CDR3 is CAWSVLGQGYTEAFF. In DNA form, the CDR3 reads TGTGCCTGGAGTGTACTAGGACAGGGGTACACTGAAGCTTTCTTT. Filled out from reference TRBV30 and TRBJ1-1, the complete variable domain reads SQTIHQWPATLVQPVGSPLSLECTVEGTSNPNLYWYRQAAGRGLQLLFYSVGIGQISSEVPQNLSASRPQDRQFILSSKKLLLSDSGFYLCAWSVLGQGYTEAFFGQGTRLTVV.

The chain joins TRBV19 to TRBJ1-4, with 10 bases matching TRBD1. V trimming: 4 bases; J trimming: 7 bases; junction bases outside the gene matches: 3. CDR1 and CDR2 (germline): LNHDA, SQIVND (reference sequence). The CDR3 contains 14 residues. The CDR3 region is CASSTGQGLEKLFF. The CDR3 DNA reads TGTGCCAGTAGTACGGGACAGGGGCTTGAAAAACTGTTTTTT.

The chain couples TRBV19 to TRBJ1-1; D is unclear. CDR3 length: 14 amino acids. The V and J ends lost 5 bases and 5 bases respectively, with 15 bases between them. Per the germline V gene, CDR1 is LNHDA and CDR2 is SQIVND (reference sequence). Written as DNA, the CDR3 is TGTGCCAGTAGTCGGGGTTCCGGGAAGACTGAAGCTTTCTTT. This codes for CASSRGSGKTEAFF.

This chain uses TRBV6-5 with TRBJ2-7, with D maybe TRBD1 (6 bases). V lost 7 bases to trimming and J lost 0 bases, with 16 bases between them. The length of the CDR3 is 15 residues. Germline values: CDR1 MNHEY, CDR2 SVGAGI. The CDR3 DNA sequence: TGTGCCAGCACCCCGGTTCAGGGGAGCTCCTACGAGCAGTACTTC. This translates into CASTPVQGSSYEQYF.

The genes are TRBV2 and TRBJ2-3; D is possibly TRBD2 (5 bases). The V and J ends lost 4 bases and 8 bases respectively, with 19 bases between them. Germline V gene data show CDR1 as SNHLY and CDR2 as FYNNEI. The CDR3 spans 15 residues. The CDR3: CASSVRRSPGGTQYF. The CDR3 coding sequence is TGTGCCAGCAGTGTCAGACGTTCGCCCGGAGGTACGCAGTATTTT.

This chain links TRBV4-1 with TRBJ2-3; 8 bases are shared with TRBD2. CDR3 length equals 18 residues. With 5 bases clipped from V and 0 bases from J, the junction kept 13 bases outside the gene matches. Looked up from germline, CDR1 is MGHRA and CDR2 is YSYEKL. Written as DNA, the CDR3 is TGCGCCAGCAGCTCGAGGCATACAAGCGGGGGAAGCACAGATACGCAGTATTTT. The encoded protein is CASSSRHTSGGSTDTQYF.

CDR3 DNA: TGTGCCAGCAGTCAAACCGGGACAGGGAATGAAAAACTGTTTTTT. Translation: CASSQTGTGNEKLFF. This rearrangement joins TRBV6-1 to TRBJ1-4; 9 positions match TRBD1. Germline assignment: CDR1 MNHNS and CDR2 SASEGT. The CDR3 is 15 residues long. V gave up 5 bases and J gave up 5 bases; unmatched junction bases: 6.

The genes are TRBV4-3 and TRBJ2-5; 13 bases are a match to TRBD2. From germline, CDR1 is LGHNA and CDR2 YSLEER. V gave up 4 bases and J gave up 5 bases; unmatched junction bases: 4. The length of the CDR3 is 15 residues. CDR3 loop: CASSRQGLAGETQYF. DNA for the CDR3: TGCGCCAGCAGCCGCCAGGGACTAGCGGGGGAGACCCAGTACTTC.

J is TRBJ1-2 and V is TRBV2; 7 bases agree with TRBD1. This CDR3 contains 14 residues. Germline CDR1 is SNHLY and CDR2 is FYNNEI. Trimming at V came to 7 bases and at J to 8 bases, leaving 13 bases not matched to a gene. The CDR3 DNA sequence: TGTGCCAGCATCTACGACAGGGCAAGGGGAGGCTACACCTTC. It is translated as CASIYDRARGGYTF.

This chain joins TRBV4-1 and TRBJ1-4; no clear D gene. Per germline, CDR1 MGHRA and CDR2 YSYEKL. Trimming stripped 4 bases from V and 0 bases from J, with 12 bases between. The CDR3 has 16 amino acids. For the CDR3, the DNA is TGCGCCAGCAGCCTTCTAAACAGAGCAACTAATGAAAAACTGTTTTTT. Protein sequence: CASSLLNRATNEKLFF.

This clone occurred a few times. The V call is TRBV7-9, the J call TRBJ1-1; D not certain. With 8 bases removed from V and 5 bases from J, the gap between germline ends came to 9 bases. CDR1 and CDR2 from the germline V gene are SEHNR and FQNEAQ (reference sequence). CDR3 length: 11 amino acids. The CDR3 nucleotides read TGTGCCAGCGGGAGAGGAACTGAAGCTTTCTTT. Translated: CASGRGTEAFF. The full variable domain, in which reference TRBV7-9 and TRBJ1-1 provide the parts outside the CDR3, is DTGVSQNPRHKITKRGQNVTFRCDPISEHNRLYWYRQTLGQGPEFLTYFQNEAQLEKSRLLSDRFSAERPKGSFSTLEIQRTEQGDSAMYLCASGRGTEAFFGQGTRLTVV.

V gene TRBV7-2 combines with J gene TRBJ2-3, with D perhaps matching TRBD2 (6 bases). V was cut by 1 base and J by 1 base, with 6 bases left in between. Germline values: CDR1 SGHTA, CDR2 FQGNSA. CDR3 size: 14 residues. The CDR3 nucleotides read TGTGCCAGCAGCTTAGAGCGGGGCACAGATACGCAGTATTTT. It encodes CASSLERGTDTQYF.

CDR3 DNA: TGTGCCAGCAGCCTTGGGACTAGCGGGGTTCAAGAGACCCAGTACTTC. Translated, it gives CASSLGTSGVQETQYF. V and J are TRBV5-4 and TRBJ2-5, with 13 bases fitting TRBD2. J gave up 2 bases and V 4 bases, and 5 bases lay outside the gene matches. The CDR3 sequence is 16 residues long. Germline CDR1 reads SGHNT; CDR2 reads YYREEE (reference sequence).

The rearrangement uses TRBV5-1 and TRBJ1-6; 8 bases align to TRBD1. This CDR3 contains 17 residues. Trimming removed 4 bases from V and 7 bases from J; junction bases left unmatched: 13. Germline assignment: CDR1 SGHRS and CDR2 YFSETQ. The CDR3: CASSSPGGIMSNSPLHF. CDR3 nucleotides: TGCGCCAGCAGCAGCCCAGGGGGCATCATGTCAAATTCACCCCTCCACTTT.

This chain connects TRBV23-1 to TRBJ1-1; D uncertain. TRBV23-1 is assigned to the ORF class and has an uncertain function. V lost 2 bases and J 1 base, leaving 8 bases between the germline ends. CDR3 length: 14 amino acids. In DNA, the CDR3 is TGCGCCAGCAGTCAAGGGCAGCCGAACACTGAAGCTTTCTTT. This gives the protein CASSQGQPNTEAFF.

The chain has TRBV25-1 and TRBJ2-7; 8 positions agree with TRBD1. V was pared by 3 bases and J by 4 bases, with 8 bases of the junction left unmatched. Germline CDR1 reads MGHDK; CDR2 reads SYGVNS. The CDR3 extends over 15 amino acids. This CDR3 reads CASSERTGRVYEQYF. CDR3 in DNA: TGTGCCAGCAGTGAGAGGACAGGGCGAGTTTACGAGCAGTACTTC.

This clone has a handful of counts. This chain links TRBV6-4 with TRBJ2-3; 8 bases are shared with TRBD1. V shed 3 bases, J shed 2 bases, and the junction held 4 bases outside the gene matches. From germline, CDR1 is MRHNA and CDR2 SNTAGT. The CDR3 is 15 residues long. The CDR3 loop reads CASSEGTGNTDTQYF. The CDR3 DNA is TGTGCCAGCAGTGAGGGGACAGGCAACACAGATACGCAGTATTTT.

J is TRBJ1-4 and V is TRBV29-1; D unclear. Germline CDR1 reads SQVTM; CDR2 reads ANQGSEA. The CDR3 length is 14 residues. Between the trimmed V and J ends, which lost 6 bases and 0 bases, there was a span of 11 bases. The CDR3 bases are TGCAGCGTAATGTCATTTGCAACTAATGAAAAACTGTTTTTT. The encoded protein is CSVMSFATNEKLFF.

This rearrangement joins TRBV6-6 to TRBJ1-5; weak D call: TRBD1 (5 bases). Trimming took off 7 bases at V and 0 bases at J, with 10 bases between the two ends. This CDR3 has 14 residues. Germline V lookup: CDR1 MNHNY, CDR2 SVGAGI (reference sequence). The CDR3 loop reads CASNPGFSNQPQHF. The CDR3 coding sequence is TGTGCCAGCAATCCAGGGTTTAGCAATCAGCCCCAGCATTTT.

The table lists this clone with a count of one. The chain is built from TRBV7-2 and TRBJ2-2, with 10 bases lining up with TRBD1. Germline CDR1 reads SGHTA; CDR2 reads FQGNSA. The length of the CDR3 is 15 residues. Trimming at V came to 3 bases and at J to 7 bases, leaving 5 bases not matched to a gene. In DNA form, the CDR3 reads TGTGCCAGCAGCTTGAGACAGGGGGCTATCGGGGAGCTGTTTTTT. It codes for CASSLRQGAIGELFF. Full variable domain (outside the CDR3, taken from reference TRBV7-2 and TRBJ2-2): GAGVSQSPSNKVTEKGKDVELRCDPISGHTALYWYRQSLGQGLEFLIYFQGNSAPDKSGLPSDRFSAERTGGSVSTLTIQRTQQEDSAVYLCASSLRQGAIGELFFGEGSRLTVL.